This passage covers 27 T cell receptor beta chains from one sample sequenced in a study of blood T cells in healthy people across ages. For the second PCR, which ran for about 6 to 11 cycles, a sample-barcoded 5' primer and a J-beta primer mix were used. TCRdb re-called the 5' RACE reads through MiXCR, storing one row per CDR3 protein. The sample lists around 800,000 distinct CDR3 sequences, about 55% occurring once. Input material: blood. The receptor source for this set is a man aged 80 or over in good health.

The sample holds many counts of this clonotype. The chain recombines TRBV20-1 with TRBJ2-7; no firm D call. Germline loops: CDR1 DFQATT, CDR2 SNEGSKA (reference sequence). The CDR3 sequence is 13 residues long. Trimming took 5 bases from V and 2 from J, leaving 13 bases between them. This CDR3 reads CSAPSYGTYEQYF. CDR3 nucleotides: TGCAGTGCTCCAAGTTATGGGACCTACGAGCAGTACTTC.

This clonotype was recorded once. The chain joins TRBV3-1 to TRBJ2-5, with 7 bases lining up with TRBD2. Per germline, CDR1 LGHDT and CDR2 YNNKEL (reference sequence). The CDR3 is 16 residues long. The trim removed 0 bases at V and 4 bases at J, leaving 8 bases unmatched. For the CDR3, the DNA is TGTGCCAGCAGCCAAGATCTGGGAGGGCCGCGAGAGACCCAGTACTTC. Translation gives CASSQDLGGPRETQYF.

This clonotype was observed a handful of times. The gene calls are TRBV7-9 and TRBJ2-7; D gene unclear. CDR3 size: 17 residues. The V end was cut by 4 bases, the J end by 0 bases, with 19 bases between. The germline gives CDR1 SEHNR, CDR2 FQNEAQ (reference sequence). CDR3 region: CASSSPRPASSSYEQYF. CDR3 DNA: TGTGCCAGCAGCTCTCCTAGGCCCGCGTCATCCTCCTACGAGCAGTACTTC.

The chain couples TRBV5-1 to TRBJ2-1, with 8 bases fitting TRBD1. The junction had 8 bases not matched to a gene; V was cut back by 3 bases and J by 6 bases. CDR1 is SGHRS and CDR2 is YFSETQ in the germline V gene. The CDR3 is made up of 15 amino acids. DNA of the CDR3: TGCGCCAGCAGCTCGACAGGGGTGGTGAGCAATGAGCAGTTCTTC. Its protein is CASSSTGVVSNEQFF.

The genes are TRBV20-1 and TRBJ1-2; D unresolved. Germline V lookup: CDR1 DFQATT, CDR2 SNEGSKA (reference sequence). Trimming took 0 bases from V and 3 from J, leaving 11 bases between them. This CDR3 is 14 amino acids long. The CDR3 reads CSARDRLTHYGYTF. The CDR3 nucleotides read TGCAGTGCTAGAGACCGATTAACCCACTATGGCTACACCTTC.

This clonotype appeared a few times. The chain links TRBV20-1 to TRBJ2-5; D might be TRBD1 or TRBD2, each matching 6 bases. CDR1 is DFQATT, CDR2 SNEGSKA, per germline (reference sequence). V was clipped by 5 bases and J by 3 bases, with 16 bases between them. The CDR3 sequence is 14 residues long. CDR3 nucleotide sequence: TGCAGTGCTGACGGGGGCAGGGGTAAAGAGACCCAGTACTTC. Amino acids: CSADGGRGKETQYF.

The table lists this clonotype with a count of one. This chain uses TRBV6-6 with TRBJ2-3; D unclear. The CDR3 consists of 13 residues. Germline CDR1 is MNHNY and CDR2 is SVGAGI (reference sequence). Trimming took 0 bases from V and 5 from J, leaving 6 bases between them. DNA for the CDR3: TGTGCCAGCAGTTACTCTTCCGGAGATACGCAGTATTTT. This codes for CASSYSSGDTQYF.

The chain employs TRBV5-1 and TRBJ2-5, with 9 positions matching TRBD2. The V segment lost 2 bases and the J segment 4 bases; nucleotides outside the gene matches: 9. The CDR3 runs to 16 residues. Germline CDR1 reads SGHRS; CDR2 reads YFSETQ. The CDR3 sequence is CASSLPSGTIGETQYF. For the CDR3, the DNA is TGCGCCAGCAGCTTACCTAGCGGGACTATTGGAGAGACCCAGTACTTC.

The gene calls are TRBV10-3 and TRBJ2-1; 7 nucleotides agree with TRBD2. Germline V gene data show CDR1 as ENHRY and CDR2 as SYGVKD. After removal of 4 bases from V and 3 bases from J, the junction contained 3 bases not matched to a gene. This CDR3 has 14 amino acids. The CDR3 here is CAISGGGNYNEQFF. CDR3 nucleotides: TGTGCCATCAGTGGGGGAGGGAACTACAATGAGCAGTTCTTC.

This clonotype was recorded a few times. This sequence joins TRBV12-3 or TRBV12-4 and TRBJ2-7, with a weak D call TRBD2 (5 bases). This CDR3 is built from 14 residues. V lost 2 bases and J 6 bases, leaving 14 bases between the germline ends. The CDR3 nucleotides are TGTGCCAGCAGTTTAATGAGGGAATTGGGCGAGCAGTACTTC. It specifies CASSLMRELGEQYF.

The V call is TRBV10-3, the J call TRBJ2-5; the D gene is possibly TRBD1 (5 bases). The V gene's germline CDR1 is ENHRY and CDR2 SYGVKD. V was pared by 11 bases and J by 5 bases, with 30 bases between. The CDR3 contains 17 residues. The CDR3 DNA reads TGTGCCTCCCATTTCTCACCACAGGTGGGGCTGGGGGAGACCCAGTACTTC. It translates to CASHFSPQVGLGETQYF.

The genes are TRBV18 and TRBJ2-7; 13 bases match TRBD2. V lost 0 bases and J lost 6; bases outside the gene matches: 5. Germline V gene lookup returns CDR1 KGHSH and CDR2 LQKENI. This CDR3 is built from 16 residues. The CDR3 protein is CASSPPMTSGRTEQYF. As DNA, the CDR3 is TGTGCCAGCTCACCACCCATGACTAGCGGGAGGACCGAGCAGTACTTC.

The chain couples TRBV4-1 to TRBJ2-1, with D possibly being TRBD2 (6 bases). The germline gives CDR1 MGHRA, CDR2 YSYEKL. The CDR3 length is 15 residues. V lost 4 bases and J lost 9, with 19 bases in between. CDR3 DNA sequence: TGCGCCAGCAGCCGGACGGGACTCGGTTTCGGTGAGCAGTTCTTC. Its translation is CASSRTGLGFGEQFF.

The chain carries TRBV9 and TRBJ2-3, with D hard to call. Trimming took off 4 bases at V and 1 base at J, with 10 bases between the two ends. The CDR3 totals 14 residues. Germline CDR1 reads SGDLS; CDR2 reads YYNGEE. CDR3 in DNA: TGTGCCAGCAGCCCCCAGAGAGGCACAGATACGCAGTATTTT. Amino acids: CASSPQRGTDTQYF.

V and J are TRBV7-8 and TRBJ2-2; D is ambiguous. The CDR3 is made up of 17 amino acids. V gave up 5 bases and J gave up 0 bases, with 16 bases separating them. CDR1 SGHVS and CDR2 FQNEAQ come from the germline V gene. The CDR3 sequence is CASSPDRRPPNTGELFF. The CDR3 DNA is TGTGCCAGCAGCCCCGATAGGAGACCCCCGAACACCGGGGAGCTGTTTTTT.

The chain couples TRBV4-1 to TRBJ1-1; TRBD1 is a possible D gene (5 bases). The CDR3 runs to 15 residues. Germline-derived CDR1 and CDR2 are MGHRA and YSYEKL. The ends were cut back, 0 bases at V and 2 bases at J, with 10 bases in the middle. In nucleotides, the CDR3 is TGCGCCAGCAGCCAAGATCGAAGGGGCAACACTGAAGCTTTCTTT. This codes for CASSQDRRGNTEAFF.

V usage is TRBV30 and J usage is TRBJ1-4; perhaps TRBD1 as D (5 bases). Trimming cost V 5 bases and J 2 bases, with 9 bases left between them. CDR3 size: 13 residues. Germline V gene sequence: CDR1 GTSNPN, CDR2 SVGIG (reference sequence). This CDR3 is CAWAGETNEKLFF. The CDR3 DNA follows: TGTGCCTGGGCGGGGGAGACTAATGAAAAACTGTTTTTT.

This CDR3 is CASSAWGTAKETQYF. The CDR3 nucleotides are TGTGCCAGCAGCGCATGGGGGACTGCTAAAGAGACCCAGTACTTC. The genes are TRBV9 and TRBJ2-5, with D maybe TRBD2 (6 bases). In germline, CDR1 is SGDLS, CDR2 YYNGEE. The CDR3 runs to 15 residues. V lost 3 bases, J lost 3 bases, and 15 bases lay in between.

This clonotype was recorded many times. V and J are TRBV10-3 and TRBJ2-7; 9 bases map to TRBD2. The CDR3 spans 14 residues. The V segment lost 4 bases and the J segment 2 bases; nucleotides outside the gene matches: 3. Germline CDR1 reads ENHRY; CDR2 reads SYGVKD. The CDR3 region is CAISGGRDTYEQYF. The DNA for the CDR3 is TGTGCCATCAGTGGCGGGAGGGACACCTACGAGCAGTACTTC.

The chain carries TRBV9 and TRBJ2-2; D may be TRBD2 (6 bases). CDR1 and CDR2 (germline): SGDLS, YYNGEE. CDR3 size: 13 residues. V was cut by 0 bases and J by 11 bases, with 11 bases left in between. The CDR3 DNA sequence: TGTGCCAGCAGCGTAGATCCGGCGGGAGAGCTGTTTTTT. It translates to CASSVDPAGELFF.

The J gene is TRBJ2-1, the V gene TRBV5-1; 11 bases are shared with TRBD2. The trim removed 5 bases at V and 7 bases at J, leaving 5 bases unmatched. The CDR3 runs to 14 residues. Germline CDR1 SGHRS, CDR2 YFSETQ. The CDR3 loop reads CASSQIAGGNEQFF. CDR3 nucleotides: TGCGCCAGCAGTCAGATAGCGGGGGGGAATGAGCAGTTCTTC.

This clonotype was seen only a few times. V and J are TRBV20-1 and TRBJ2-5; TRBD1 agrees at 9 bases. Per germline, CDR1 DFQATT and CDR2 SNEGSKA (reference sequence). The CDR3 loop spans 13 amino acids. With V trimmed by 1 base and J by 5 bases, 2 bases remained unmatched. The CDR3 nucleotides are TGCAGTGCTAGAGTAGGACAGGGGGAGACCCAGTACTTC. Translated, it gives CSARVGQGETQYF.

The V gene is TRBV6-6, the J gene TRBJ2-5; 9 nucleotides match TRBD1. From germline, CDR1 is MNHNY and CDR2 SVGAGI (reference sequence). Losses at the gene ends were 1 base for V and 5 bases for J; bases not matched to a gene: 5. This CDR3 comprises 15 residues. Here the CDR3 DNA reads TGTGCCAGCAGTTACTTCACAGGGGGCGGGGAGACCCAGTACTTC. Protein product: CASSYFTGGGETQYF.

This clonotype appeared once. The chain couples TRBV5-1 to TRBJ1-6, with unresolved D. Between the trimmed V and J ends, which lost 2 bases and 5 bases, there was a span of 11 bases. The CDR3 totals 15 residues. Germline loops: CDR1 SGHRS, CDR2 YFSETQ. In DNA form, the CDR3 reads TGCGCCAGCAGCTTTCTCACGTCTGATAATTCACCCCTCCACTTT. Its protein product is CASSFLTSDNSPLHF. Combining the CDR3 with reference TRBV5-1 and TRBJ1-6 gives the whole variable domain KAGVTQTPRYLIKTRGQQVTLSCSPISGHRSVSWYQQTPGQGLQFLFEYFSETQRNKGNFPGRFSGRQFSNSRSEMNVSTLELGDSALYLCASSFLTSDNSPLHFGNGTRLTVT.

The V gene is TRBV5-1, the J gene TRBJ2-1; no clear D. Trimming stripped 4 bases from V and 6 bases from J, with 11 bases between. The CDR3 covers 13 residues. The germline V gene has CDR1 SGHRS and CDR2 YFSETQ. Written as DNA, the CDR3 is TGCGCCAGCAGCCCCCAGGTGGGCAATGAGCAGTTCTTC. Protein sequence: CASSPQVGNEQFF.

The genes are TRBV20-1 and TRBJ2-7, with a tentative D call TRBD2 (6 bases). The germline gives CDR1 DFQATT, CDR2 SNEGSKA (reference sequence). The length of the CDR3 is 13 residues. V lost 3 bases to trimming and J lost 0 bases, with 9 bases between them. CDR3 nucleotide sequence: TGCAGTGCTAGCGGGAGCAGCTCCTACGAGCAGTACTTC. Its protein product is CSASGSSSYEQYF.

The genes are TRBV21-1 and TRBJ2-7; TRBD2 is the table's D call, not checked against the DNA. TRBV21-1 is tagged as a pseudogene. The CDR3 runs to 16 residues. CDR3: CASSNGEAAPYYEQYF. CDR3 bases: TGTGCCAGCAGCAATGGGGAGGCAGCGCCTTACTACGAGCAGTACTTC.